The following is a T cell receptor (beta chain) sequence with its context. The data derive from a study of blood T cell repertoires in COVID-19. Study-level information: The samples span acute and convalescent COVID-19 from the United States, Italy and Spain.

Authors' data handling: Cell counts per sample came from amplifying reference gene primers. The data were produced by immunoSEQ multiplex PCR, yet TCRdb's version contains in-frame clones alone and is incomplete. D and trimming come from the DNA, and the V and J calls and clone size come from that table. The data show 200,000 to 300,000 clones, approximately 81% seen once. The CDR3 has 14 amino acids. V lost 7 bases, J lost 6 bases, and 9 bases stayed unmatched. Germline CDR1 reads SNHLY; CDR2 reads FYNNEI. The chain uses TRBV2 and TRBJ1-2, with TRBD1 identical over 9 bases. The TCR sequence derives from a man aged 55 to 69 with acute or convalescent COVID-19. Sequences were obtained from peripheral blood. CDR3 region: CASNSQGARDGYTF. For the CDR3, the DNA is TGTGCCAGCAATTCACAGGGGGCACGAGATGGCTACACCTTC.